This paragraph reports one T cell receptor beta chain. Its antigen is currently unknown. Clones were read by immunoSEQ multiplex PCR, and TCRdb kept only the in-frame ones, dropping some. This table has some 700,000 clones, 90% appearing once. The germline CDR1 and CDR2 sequences are MDHEN and SYDVKM. The CDR3 totals 16 residues. Between the trimmed V and J ends, which lost 1 base and 0 bases, there was a span of 12 bases. The data were taken from a study of shared clonotypes between healthy human individuals. The study, taken as a whole, reports: Naive CD4 clonotypes overlapped across a few donors at roughly 4.5%. Generation probabilities were higher for clonotypes shared across all four sorted-subset donors than for unshared ones.

Sequenced material: memory CD8+ T cells from PBMCs. Subset denoted: CD45RO+ cells pooled with CCR7-negative TemRA cells. V gene TRBV28 combines with J gene TRBJ1-1; tentatively, D is TRBD1 (5 bases). The origin of this receptor is a man aged 18 to 35 in good health. Some clones in this sample may be carry-over from other donors' samples. This CDR3 reads CASSLSGRRVNTEAFF. The CDR3 DNA reads as TGTGCCAGCAGTTTATCGGGGCGGAGGGTGAACACTGAAGCTTTCTTT.